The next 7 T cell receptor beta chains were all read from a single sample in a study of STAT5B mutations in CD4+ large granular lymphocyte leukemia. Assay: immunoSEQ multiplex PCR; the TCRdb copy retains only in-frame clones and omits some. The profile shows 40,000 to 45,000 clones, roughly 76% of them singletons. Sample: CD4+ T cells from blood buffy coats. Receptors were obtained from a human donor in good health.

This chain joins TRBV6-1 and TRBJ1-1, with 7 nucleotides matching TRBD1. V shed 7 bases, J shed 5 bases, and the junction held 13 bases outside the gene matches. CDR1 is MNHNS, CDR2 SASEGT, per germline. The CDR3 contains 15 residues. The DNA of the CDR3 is TGTGCCAGCATTACGGCGACAGGGACTGGAACTGAAGCTTTCTTT. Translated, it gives CASITATGTGTEAFF.

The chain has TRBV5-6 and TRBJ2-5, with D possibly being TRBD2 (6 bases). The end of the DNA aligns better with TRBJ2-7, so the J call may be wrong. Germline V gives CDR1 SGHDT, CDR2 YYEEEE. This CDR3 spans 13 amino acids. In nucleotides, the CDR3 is TGTGCCAGCAGCTTACCGACTAGCTACGAGCAGTACTTC. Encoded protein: CASSLPTSYEQYF.

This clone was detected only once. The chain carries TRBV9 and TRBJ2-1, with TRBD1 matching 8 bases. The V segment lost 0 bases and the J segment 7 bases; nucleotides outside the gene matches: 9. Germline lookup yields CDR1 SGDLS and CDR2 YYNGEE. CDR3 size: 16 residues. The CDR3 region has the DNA TGTGCCAGCAGCGTAGTGGGGGCAGGGGGCACGAATGAGCAGTTCTTC. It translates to CASSVVGAGGTNEQFF.

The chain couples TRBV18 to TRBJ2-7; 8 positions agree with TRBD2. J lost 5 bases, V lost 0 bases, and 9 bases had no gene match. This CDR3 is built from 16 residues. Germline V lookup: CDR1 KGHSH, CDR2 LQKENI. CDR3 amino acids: CASSPPVGGGSNEQYF. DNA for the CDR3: TGTGCCAGCTCACCACCGGTTGGCGGGGGGTCTAACGAGCAGTACTTC. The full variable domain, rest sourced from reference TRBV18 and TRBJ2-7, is NAGVMQNPRHLVRRRGQEARLRCSPMKGHSHVYWYRQLPEEGLKFMVYLQKENIIDESGMPKERFSAEFPKEGPSILRIQQVVRGDSAAYFCASSPPVGGGSNEQYFGPGTRLTVT.

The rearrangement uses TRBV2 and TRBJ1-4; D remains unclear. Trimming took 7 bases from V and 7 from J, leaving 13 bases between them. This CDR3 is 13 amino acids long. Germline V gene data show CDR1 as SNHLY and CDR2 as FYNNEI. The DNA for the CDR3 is TGTGCCAGCATCAGAGGTCGGGGTGAAAAACTGTTTTTT. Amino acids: CASIRGRGEKLFF.

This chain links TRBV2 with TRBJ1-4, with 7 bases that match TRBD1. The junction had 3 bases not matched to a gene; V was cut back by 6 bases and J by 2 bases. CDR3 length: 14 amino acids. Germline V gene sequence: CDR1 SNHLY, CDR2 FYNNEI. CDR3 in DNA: TGTGCCAGCAGCCTACAGGGGACTAATGAAAAACTGTTTTTT. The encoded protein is CASSLQGTNEKLFF.

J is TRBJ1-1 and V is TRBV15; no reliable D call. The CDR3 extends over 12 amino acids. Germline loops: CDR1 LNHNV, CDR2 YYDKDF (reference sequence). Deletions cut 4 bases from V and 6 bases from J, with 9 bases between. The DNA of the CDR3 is TGTGCCACCAGCACAGGAGTCTCTGAAGCTTTCTTT. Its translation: CATSTGVSEAFF.